A selection of T cell receptor beta chains follows, all from one sample in a study of T cells in Graves' hyperthyroidism and ophthalmopathy. TCRdb ran MiXCR on the multiplex PCR reads and lists one entry per CDR3 protein. Among under 400,000 distinct CDR3 sequences listed, around 15% were seen once. Sequenced material: blood. These receptors all stem from a woman aged 60-70 years with Graves' ophthalmopathy. Both conserved end residues are trimmed from each CDR3. The D gene is left open where the match is weak. The size entry is marked missing in some rows and otherwise reads once, few, many or a size class.

clone_size d_call v_call cdr3_aa
- - TRBV2 ANSRAADYEQY
few TRBD2 TRBV7-9 ASSPGRVASGRPSTDTQY
many - TRBV11-3 ASSSGTTDTQY
few TRBD1 TRBV19 ASSNPRDSATNEKLF
few - TRBV4-1 ASSQVSSSYEQY
few - TRBV6-2/TRBV6-3 ASSYLAERNEQF
- - TRBV20-1 SARDQGQFSYNEQF
- - TRBV9 ASSVGAEYNEQF
many TRBD2 TRBV2 ASITSGSGETQY
many - TRBV7-2 ASSSRLSSSYEQY
few - TRBV6-5 ASSYAGGQPGEKLF
- TRBD2 TRBV6-6 ASSYRLAAAEQY
many TRBD2 TRBV28 ASSLWKLAGGPGELF
many TRBD2 TRBV3-1 ASSQRTSGRGEQY
many TRBD2 TRBV6-2/TRBV6-3 ASSTKVLAGEGEQF
few - TRBV10-3 AISGLDEQY
many - TRBV14 ASSQAAQAAYEQY
many - TRBV29-1 SVGQGGYEQY
few - TRBV20-1 SASKGFGGSSYEQY
many TRBD2 TRBV20-1 SARDLRREGPDTQY
- - TRBV4-2 ASSQDGADQETQY
many - TRBV3-1 ASSQDSGGSYNEQF
- - TRBV7-9 ASTHNSQGNTEAF
many - TRBV4-1 ASSQVRFEGLNTEAF